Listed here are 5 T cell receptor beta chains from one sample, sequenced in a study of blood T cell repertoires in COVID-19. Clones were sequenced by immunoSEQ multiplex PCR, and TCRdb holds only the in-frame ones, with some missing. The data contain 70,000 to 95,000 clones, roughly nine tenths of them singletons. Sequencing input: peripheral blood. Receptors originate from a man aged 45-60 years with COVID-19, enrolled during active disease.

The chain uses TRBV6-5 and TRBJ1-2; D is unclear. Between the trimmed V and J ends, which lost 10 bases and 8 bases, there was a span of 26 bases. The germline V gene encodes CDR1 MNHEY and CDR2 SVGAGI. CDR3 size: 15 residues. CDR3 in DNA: TGTGCCACTAGGCCACGCGGGCCTAAAACGGGCGGCTACACCTTC. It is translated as CATRPRGPKTGGYTF.

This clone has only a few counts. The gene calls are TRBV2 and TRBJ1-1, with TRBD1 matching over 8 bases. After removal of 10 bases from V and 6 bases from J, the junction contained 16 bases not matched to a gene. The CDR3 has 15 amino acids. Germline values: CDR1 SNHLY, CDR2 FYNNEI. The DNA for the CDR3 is TGTGCCACCTTCATCGGCCCAGGGGGCTATTCTGAAGCTTTCTTT. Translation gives CATFIGPGGYSEAFF.

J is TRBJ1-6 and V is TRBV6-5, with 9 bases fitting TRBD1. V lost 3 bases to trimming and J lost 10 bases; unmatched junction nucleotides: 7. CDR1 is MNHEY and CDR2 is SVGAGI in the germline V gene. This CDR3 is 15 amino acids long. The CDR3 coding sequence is TGTGCCAGCAGTTATCGGACAGGGGTCCCCTCACCCCTCCACTTT. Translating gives CASSYRTGVPSPLHF.

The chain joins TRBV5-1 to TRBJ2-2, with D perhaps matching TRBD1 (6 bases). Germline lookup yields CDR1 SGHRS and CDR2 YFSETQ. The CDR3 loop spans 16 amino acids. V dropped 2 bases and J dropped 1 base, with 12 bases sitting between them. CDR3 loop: CASSFRQAENTGELFF. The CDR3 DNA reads TGCGCCAGCAGCTTCAGACAGGCTGAGAACACCGGGGAGCTGTTTTTT.

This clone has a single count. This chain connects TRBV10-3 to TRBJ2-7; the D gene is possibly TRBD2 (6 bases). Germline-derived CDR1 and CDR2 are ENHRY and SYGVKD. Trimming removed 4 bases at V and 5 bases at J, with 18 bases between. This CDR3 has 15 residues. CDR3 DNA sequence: TGTGCCATCAGTGCCAGTGACCGTAGCGGCCACGAGCAGTACTTC. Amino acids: CAISASDRSGHEQYF.